Included here is one T cell receptor (beta chain) sequence, with context. Its antigen is unknown. Germline CDR1 MNHEY, CDR2 SVGEGT. The CDR3 totals 15 residues. After removal of 2 bases from V and 8 bases from J, the junction contained 4 bases not matched to a gene. Clones were sequenced by immunoSEQ multiplex PCR, and TCRdb holds only the in-frame ones, with some missing. The sample has about 180,000 clones, 88% seen once. The sample originates from a study of T cell responses to AZD1222 COVID-19 vaccine. General study points: Per reports, nearly half of all spike-specific TCRs target regions that are unmutated in variants.

J is TRBJ1-4 and V is TRBV6-2 or TRBV6-3, with 11 bases identical to TRBD1. The sample was peripheral blood, taken 28 days after the second AZD1222 dose. This clonotype was obtained from an adult who received the AZD1222 COVID-19 vaccine. As DNA, the CDR3 is TGTGCCAGCAGTTACGCCGGACAGGGGGCGGAAAAACTGTTTTTT. It translates to CASSYAGQGAEKLFF.